This T cell receptor beta chain was documented in a study of tumor-infiltrating lymphocytes in primary liver carcinoma (dated 2017 in TCRdb). For the wider study: Of the five patients (three men and two women, aged 30 to 69 years), four had hepatocellular carcinoma and one had combined HCC and intrahepatic cholangiocarcinoma. The five patients had tumors staged T1-T3 N0M0, with maximum diameters ranging from 4.2 to 10 cm. Samples yielded roughly 3.5 to 7.13 million productive TCRbeta reads; read depth did not differ significantly between tissue types. For each liver tumor, the study sampled five regions along with adjacent normal tissue and blood, and applied TCRbeta repertoire sequencing, expression microarrays and whole-exome sequencing. A total of roughly 35 specimens from 5 patients, comprising some 25 tumor regions, 5 adjacent noncancerous liver tissues and 5 peripheral blood samples, were covered by TCRbeta repertoire sequencing. Agilent mRNA microarray profiling was performed on the roughly 27 tumor region samples to relate TCRbeta repertoire diversity to the local molecular phenotype. Technical replicate repertoires showed high reproducibility, with mean shared-clone rates roughly 0.87 and correlation coefficients above 0.95. General findings and caveats noted by the study authors: Because sequencing covered only the TCR beta chain and unpaired alpha chains were not captured, true repertoire diversity is likely underestimated. Only about 7.5-25% of top clones were present in all five regions of a tumor, suggesting spatial heterogeneity of tumor-infiltrating T cells. Only a few patients were included in the study, and the authors note that the findings should be validated in a larger study. Repertoire overlap was higher between tumor regions (mean about 36%) than tumor-adjacent (approximately 17%) or tumor-blood (approximately 14%) pairs, consistent with antigen-driven expansion. A significantly larger repertoire fraction was made up by the top 250 clones in tumors than in blood (p = 0.039). Because the samples were bulk and unsorted, CD4+ and CD8+ T cell repertoires could not be compared.

A constant-region primer and ProtoScript II reverse transcriptase were used to reverse-transcribe TCRbeta-specific cDNA from 500 ng total RNA. Three nested multiplex PCR rounds, following a slightly modified ARM-PCR procedure, were used to build the TCRbeta libraries. Multiplex TRBV1-TRBV30 forward primers and a Cbeta reverse primer were used in the first two PCR rounds, each of which was run for roughly 9 cycles. Sample barcodes and Illumina adapters were attached in a final 25-cycle PCR using Deep VentR polymerase. Before sequencing, amplicons of 200-500 bp were gel-purified using a QIAquick gel extraction kit. The TCRbeta amplicons were sequenced with 250-bp paired-end reads on an Illumina HiSeq 2500. As for how the authors treated the data: Reads were quality-trimmed with Trimmomatic v0.33, and paired reads were merged with FLASH v1.2.11 to recover full CDR3 sequences. V, D and J germline segments were assigned to the rearranged TCRbeta sequences by MiGEC v1.2.1b. Clonotype statistics and Shannon-Wiener diversity indices were computed with VDJtools v1.0.0. To cut down on sampling bias, every analysis after diversity analysis relied on just the 250 most abundant clonotypes from each sample. TCRdb ran its own pipeline on the public reads, namely fastp trimming at Q25 and MiXCR clone calling, and kept in-frame beta chains. When rows share a CDR3 protein, they turn into one entry using the most common DNA and genes. The V and J calls were not made by the authors but by TCRdb's processing. In all, the sample holds around 71,000 distinct CDR3 sequences, and over 55% of those were seen once. Approximately 13% of the sample is taken by the ten largest.

Without any cell sorting, total RNA and DNA were extracted together from about 20-30 mg of bulk tissue using the AllPrep DNA/RNA mini kit. Between late 2015 and March 2016, 5 or 6 patients in China with histopathologically diagnosed primary liver carcinoma had their tumors surgically resected. At the time of sampling, the patients had chronic HBV infection and had not received any treatment. Five spatially separated regions were sampled from each tumor: the superior, inferior, left-lateral and right-lateral poles, plus the tumor centre. According to histology, viable tumor cells made up more than 75% of every tumor sample. Pieces of fresh tumor and adjacent tissue were cut in half, with one half kept in RNAlater at -80 degrees C and the other half sent for histology. The CDR3 covers 16 residues, taking in both the cysteine and the phenylalanine. Only the CDR3 part of the read is kept: 48 bases, read in frame from the first base. From a lookup of the germline V gene, CDR1 and CDR2 are SGHNT and YENEEA.

With respect to this clonotype: The antigen this receptor binds is unknown. One end of the junction fails to match germline, which may point to a read error.

This TCR was sampled from a woman aged 60-70 years with primary liver carcinoma and hepatitis B virus infection. In this chain, TRBV11-3 is recombined with TRBJ1-1, with no confidently assigned D gene. The sequencing sample was made of liver tumor tissue from sampling region 4. The sample's cell subset or site label is to be understood as: tumor region T4, right-lateral pole. The bases are TGTGCCAGCGGCTTAGCCGGGGAATGCCGGAACACTGAAGCTTTCTTT. It translates as CASGLAGECRNTEAFF. The CDR3 plus the reference TRBV11-3 and TRBJ1-1 genes for the other parts give the full variable domain: EAGVVQSPRYKIIEKKQPVAFWCNPISGHNTLYWYLQNLGQGPELLIRYENEEAVDDSQLPKDRFSAERLKGVDSTLKIQPAELGDSAVYLCASGLAGECRNTEAFFGQGTRLTVV.